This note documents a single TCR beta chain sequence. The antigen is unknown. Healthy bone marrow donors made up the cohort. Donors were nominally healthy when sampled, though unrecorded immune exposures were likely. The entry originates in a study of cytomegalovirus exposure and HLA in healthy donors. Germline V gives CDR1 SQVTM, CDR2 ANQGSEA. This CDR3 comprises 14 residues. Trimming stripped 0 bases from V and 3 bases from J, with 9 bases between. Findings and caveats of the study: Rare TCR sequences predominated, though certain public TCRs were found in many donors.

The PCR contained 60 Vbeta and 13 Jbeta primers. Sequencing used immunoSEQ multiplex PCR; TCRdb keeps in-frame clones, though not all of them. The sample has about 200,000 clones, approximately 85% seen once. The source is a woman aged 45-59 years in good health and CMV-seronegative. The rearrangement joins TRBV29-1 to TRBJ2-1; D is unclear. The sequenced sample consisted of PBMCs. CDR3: CSVEDLPSYNEQFF. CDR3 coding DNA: TGCAGCGTTGAAGATCTGCCTAGCTACAATGAGCAGTTCTTC.